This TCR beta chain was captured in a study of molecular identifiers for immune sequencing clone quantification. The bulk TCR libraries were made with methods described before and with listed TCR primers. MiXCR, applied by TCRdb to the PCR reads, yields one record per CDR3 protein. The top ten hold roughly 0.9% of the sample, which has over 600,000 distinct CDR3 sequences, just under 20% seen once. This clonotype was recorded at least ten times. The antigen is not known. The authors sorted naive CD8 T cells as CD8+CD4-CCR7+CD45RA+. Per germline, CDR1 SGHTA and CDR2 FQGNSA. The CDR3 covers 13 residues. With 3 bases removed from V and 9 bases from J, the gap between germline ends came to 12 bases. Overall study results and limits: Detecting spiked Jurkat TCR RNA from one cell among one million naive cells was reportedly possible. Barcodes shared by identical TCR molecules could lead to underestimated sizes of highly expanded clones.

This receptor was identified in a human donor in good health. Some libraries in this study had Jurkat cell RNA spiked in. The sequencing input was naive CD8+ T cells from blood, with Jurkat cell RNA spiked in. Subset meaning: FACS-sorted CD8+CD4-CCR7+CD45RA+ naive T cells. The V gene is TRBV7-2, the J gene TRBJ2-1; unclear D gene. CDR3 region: CASSFRQTSEQFF. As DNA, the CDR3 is TGTGCCAGCAGCTTCCGCCAGACCAGTGAGCAGTTCTTC.